This T cell receptor (beta chain) was recovered during a study of T cell repertoires in cytomegalovirus infection. Looking at the study overall: Public TCR beta signature analysis indicated the presence of both CMV infection and matching HLA type. Study outcomes and limitations: Summed frequency of shared TCR beta families picked out CMV carriers who also had the relevant HLA. HLA-C-restricted TCR beta clonotypes specific for CMV led the ex vivo response.

The germline V gene has CDR1 ENHRY and CDR2 SYGVKD. With 6 bases clipped from V and 5 bases from J, the junction kept 7 bases outside the gene matches. This CDR3 is built from 14 residues. TCRdb processed the reads anew with MiXCR; each CDR3 protein has one entry. The table includes roughly 720,000 distinct CDR3 sequences, 35% detected once. A note on this clonotype: Its specificity is not known.

The sequencing input was PBMCs. This rearrangement joins TRBV10-3 to TRBJ2-5; TRBD1 aligns across 9 bases. This TCR was recovered from a human donor in good health (CMV status not recorded). Some clones in this sample may be carry-over from other donors' samples. CDR3 amino acids: CAISWGGQGETQYF. CDR3 sequence (DNA): TGTGCCATCAGCTGGGGGGGACAGGGCGAGACCCAGTACTTC.